Below, 2 T cell receptor beta chains from the same sample are listed, as sequenced in a study of OX40 agonist ivuxolimab in advanced cancers. The library was produced with the immunoSEQ multiplex PCR assay. Not all clones reach the TCRdb copy of this immuneACCESS table, which keeps in-frame sequences only. Checked studies attribute under half of the gap to unresolved V genes and leave the rest unexplained. The sample table shows around 64,000 clones, and about 80% are seen once. The top ten hold about 1.2% of the sample. This material consisted of CD4+ or CD8+ T cells sorted from blood, taken in a trial of the OX40 agonist ivuxolimab. The receptor source for this set is an adult with an advanced solid tumor such as melanoma, head and neck, liver or kidney cancer.

This clone has only one observation. This rearrangement joins TRBV11-2 to TRBJ2-5; D tentatively fits TRBD1 or TRBD2 (6 bases each). The CDR3 loop spans 15 amino acids. CDR1 is SGHAT and CDR2 is FQNNGV in the germline V gene. V lost 2 bases, J lost 5 bases, and 15 bases lay in between. In DNA form, the CDR3 reads TGTGCCAGCAGCTTAAAGGGGGGCCTAGGGGAGACCCAGTACTTC. Its protein is CASSLKGGLGETQYF.

V and J are TRBV5-4 and TRBJ2-1; 7 bases are a match to TRBD1. The V gene end was trimmed by 3 bases and the J gene end by 7 bases; junction bases not matched to a gene: 4. The CDR3 spans 13 residues. CDR1 and CDR2 (germline): SGHNT, YYREEE (reference sequence). CDR3 region: CASSSDRENEQFF. CDR3 DNA sequence: TGTGCCAGCAGCTCCGACAGGGAGAATGAGCAGTTCTTC.